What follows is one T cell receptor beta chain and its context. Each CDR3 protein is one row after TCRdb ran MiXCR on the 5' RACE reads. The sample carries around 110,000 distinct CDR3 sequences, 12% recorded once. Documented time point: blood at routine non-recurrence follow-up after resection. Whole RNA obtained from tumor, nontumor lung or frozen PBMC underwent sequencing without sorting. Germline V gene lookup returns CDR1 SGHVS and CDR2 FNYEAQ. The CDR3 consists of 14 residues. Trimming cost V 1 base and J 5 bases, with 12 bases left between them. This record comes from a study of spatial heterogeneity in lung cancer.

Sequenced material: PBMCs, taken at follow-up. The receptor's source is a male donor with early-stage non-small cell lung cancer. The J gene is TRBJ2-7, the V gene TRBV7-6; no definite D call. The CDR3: CASSLEASPNEQYF. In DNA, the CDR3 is TGTGCCAGCAGCTTAGAAGCCAGCCCCAACGAGCAGTACTTC.